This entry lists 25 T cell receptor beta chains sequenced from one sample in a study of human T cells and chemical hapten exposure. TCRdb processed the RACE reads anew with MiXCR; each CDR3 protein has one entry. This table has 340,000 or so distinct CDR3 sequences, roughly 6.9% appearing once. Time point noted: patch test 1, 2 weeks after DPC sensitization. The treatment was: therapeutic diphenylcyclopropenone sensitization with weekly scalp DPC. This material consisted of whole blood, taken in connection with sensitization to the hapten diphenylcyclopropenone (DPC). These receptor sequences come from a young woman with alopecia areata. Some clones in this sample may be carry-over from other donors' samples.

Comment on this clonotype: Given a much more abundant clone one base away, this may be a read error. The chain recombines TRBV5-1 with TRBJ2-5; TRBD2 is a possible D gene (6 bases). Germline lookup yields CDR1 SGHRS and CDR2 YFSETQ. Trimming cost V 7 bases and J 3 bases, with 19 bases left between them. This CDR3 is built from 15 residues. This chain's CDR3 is CASCRTAGSKETQYF. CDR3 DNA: TGCGCCAGCTGCCGAACTGCGGGGAGCAAAGAGACCCAGTACTTC.

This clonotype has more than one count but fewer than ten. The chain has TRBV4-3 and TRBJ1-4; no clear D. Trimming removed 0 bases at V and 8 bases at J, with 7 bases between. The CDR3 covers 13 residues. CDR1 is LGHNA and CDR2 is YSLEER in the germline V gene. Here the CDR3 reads CASSQEPGEKLFF. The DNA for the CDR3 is TGCGCCAGCAGCCAAGAACCGGGAGAAAAACTGTTTTTT.

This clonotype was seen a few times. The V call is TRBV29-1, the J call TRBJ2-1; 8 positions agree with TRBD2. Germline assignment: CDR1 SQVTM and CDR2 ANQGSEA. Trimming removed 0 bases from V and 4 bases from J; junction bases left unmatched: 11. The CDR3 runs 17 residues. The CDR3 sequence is CSVEEGLGTRAYNEQFF. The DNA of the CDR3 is TGCAGCGTTGAAGAGGGTTTGGGGACTAGAGCGTACAATGAGCAGTTCTTC.

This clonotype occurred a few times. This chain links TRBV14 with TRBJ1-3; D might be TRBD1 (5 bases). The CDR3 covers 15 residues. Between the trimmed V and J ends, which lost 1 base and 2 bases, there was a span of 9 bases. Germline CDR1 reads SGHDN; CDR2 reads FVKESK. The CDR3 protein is CASSQVGTAGNTIYF. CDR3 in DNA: TGTGCCAGCAGCCAAGTTGGGACCGCTGGAAACACCATATATTTT.

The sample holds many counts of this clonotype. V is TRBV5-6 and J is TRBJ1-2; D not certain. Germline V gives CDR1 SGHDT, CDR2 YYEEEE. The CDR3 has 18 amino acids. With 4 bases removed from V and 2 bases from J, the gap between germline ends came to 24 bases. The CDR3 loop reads CASSPLRTVLHTNYGYTF. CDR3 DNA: TGTGCCAGCAGCCCCCTCCGGACCGTGTTGCATACCAACTATGGCTACACCTTC.

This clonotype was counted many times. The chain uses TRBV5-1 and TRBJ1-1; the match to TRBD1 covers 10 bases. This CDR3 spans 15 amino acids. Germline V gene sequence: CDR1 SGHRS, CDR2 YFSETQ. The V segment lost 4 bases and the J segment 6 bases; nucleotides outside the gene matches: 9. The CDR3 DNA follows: TGCGCCAGCAGCCAAGGACAGGGGGTGGCCCCTGAAGCTTTCTTT. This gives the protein CASSQGQGVAPEAFF. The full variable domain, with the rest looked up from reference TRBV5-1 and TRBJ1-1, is KAGVTQTPRYLIKTRGQQVTLSCSPISGHRSVSWYQQTPGQGLQFLFEYFSETQRNKGNFPGRFSGRQFSNSRSEMNVSTLELGDSALYLCASSQGQGVAPEAFFGQGTRLTVV.

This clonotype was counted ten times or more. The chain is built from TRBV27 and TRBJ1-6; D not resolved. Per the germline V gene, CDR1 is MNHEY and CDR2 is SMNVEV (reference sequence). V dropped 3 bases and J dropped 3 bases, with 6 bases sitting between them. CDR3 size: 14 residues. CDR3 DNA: TGTGCCAGCAGTTTCCAGCTCTATAATTCACCCCTCCACTTT. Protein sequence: CASSFQLYNSPLHF.

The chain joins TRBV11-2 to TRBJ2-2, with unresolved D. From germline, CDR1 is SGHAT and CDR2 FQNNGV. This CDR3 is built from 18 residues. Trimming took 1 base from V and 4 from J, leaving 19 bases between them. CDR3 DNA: TGTGCCAGCAGCTTAGTTAGGCGGCCCCGCGGAACCACCGGGGAGCTGTTTTTT. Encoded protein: CASSLVRRPRGTTGELFF. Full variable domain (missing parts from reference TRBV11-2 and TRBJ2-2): EAGVAQSPRYKIIEKRQSVAFWCNPISGHATLYWYQQILGQGPKLLIQFQNNGVVDDSQLPKDRFSAERLKGVDSTLKIQPAKLEDSAVYLCASSLVRRPRGTTGELFFGEGSRLTVL.

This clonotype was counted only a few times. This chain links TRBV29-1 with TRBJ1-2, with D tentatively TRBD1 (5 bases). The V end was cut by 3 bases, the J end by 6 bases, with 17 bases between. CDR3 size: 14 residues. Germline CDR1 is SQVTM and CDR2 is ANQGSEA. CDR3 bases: TGCAGCGTTGACCACCAGGGAAGGAGGGATGGCTACACCTTC. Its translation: CSVDHQGRRDGYTF.

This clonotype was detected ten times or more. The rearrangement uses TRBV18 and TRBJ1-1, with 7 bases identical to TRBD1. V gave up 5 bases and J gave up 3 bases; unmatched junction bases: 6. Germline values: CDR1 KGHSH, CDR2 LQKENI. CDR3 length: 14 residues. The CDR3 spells CASSFRTGDTEAFF. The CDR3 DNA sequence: TGTGCCAGCTCATTTCGGACAGGAGACACTGAAGCTTTCTTT.

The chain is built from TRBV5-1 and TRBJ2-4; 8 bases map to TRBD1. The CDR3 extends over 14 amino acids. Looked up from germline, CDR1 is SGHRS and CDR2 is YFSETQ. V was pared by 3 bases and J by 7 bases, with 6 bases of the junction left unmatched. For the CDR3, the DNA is TGCGCCAGCAGCTCTGGACAGGGCGAGAACATTCAGTACTTC. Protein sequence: CASSSGQGENIQYF.

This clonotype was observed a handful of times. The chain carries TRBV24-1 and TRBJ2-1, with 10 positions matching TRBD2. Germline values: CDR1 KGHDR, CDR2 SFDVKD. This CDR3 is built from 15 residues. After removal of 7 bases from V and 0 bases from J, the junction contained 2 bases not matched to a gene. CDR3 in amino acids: CATRGLASSYNEQFF. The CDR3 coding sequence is TGTGCCACCAGGGGACTAGCGAGCTCCTACAATGAGCAGTTCTTC.

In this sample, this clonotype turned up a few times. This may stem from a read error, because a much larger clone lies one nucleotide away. CDR3 DNA sequence: TGTGCCAGCAGTTTTCAGGGGTATGGCTACACCTTC. Protein product: CASSFQGYGYTF. This sequence joins TRBV6-5 and TRBJ1-2; D is perhaps TRBD1 (6 bases). CDR3 length: 12 amino acids. Germline CDR1 reads MNHEY; CDR2 reads SVGAGI. The V end lost 4 bases, the J end lost 5 bases, and 8 bases lay between the germline ends.

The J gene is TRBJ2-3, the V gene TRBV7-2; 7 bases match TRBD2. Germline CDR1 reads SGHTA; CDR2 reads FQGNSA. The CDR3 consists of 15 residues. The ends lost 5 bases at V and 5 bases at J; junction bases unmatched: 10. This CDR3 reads CASSQQRGGKDTQYF. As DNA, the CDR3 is TGTGCCAGCAGCCAGCAAAGGGGAGGGAAAGATACGCAGTATTTT.

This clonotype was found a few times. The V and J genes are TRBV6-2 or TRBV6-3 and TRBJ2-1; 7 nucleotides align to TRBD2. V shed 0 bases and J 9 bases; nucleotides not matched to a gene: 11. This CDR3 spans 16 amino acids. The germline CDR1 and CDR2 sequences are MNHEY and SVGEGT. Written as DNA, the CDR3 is TGTGCCAGCAGTTACTCGATGCCGGGGGGAGTGGGTGAGCAGTTCTTC. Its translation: CASSYSMPGGVGEQFF.

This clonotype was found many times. This CDR3 is CASSTSRLALAKNIQYF. CDR3 nucleotides: TGTGCCAGCAGTACCTCCCGACTGGCCCTAGCCAAAAACATTCAGTACTTC. J is TRBJ2-4 and V is TRBV28; D remains ambiguous. The CDR3 length is 17 residues. Germline lookup yields CDR1 MDHEN and CDR2 SYDVKM. V was pared by 5 bases and J by 0 bases, with 17 bases between.

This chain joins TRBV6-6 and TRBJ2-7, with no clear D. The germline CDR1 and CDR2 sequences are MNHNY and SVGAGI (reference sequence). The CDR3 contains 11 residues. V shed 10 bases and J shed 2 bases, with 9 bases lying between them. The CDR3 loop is CATSAAYEQYF. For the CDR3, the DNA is TGTGCCACAAGCGCAGCCTACGAGCAGTACTTC.

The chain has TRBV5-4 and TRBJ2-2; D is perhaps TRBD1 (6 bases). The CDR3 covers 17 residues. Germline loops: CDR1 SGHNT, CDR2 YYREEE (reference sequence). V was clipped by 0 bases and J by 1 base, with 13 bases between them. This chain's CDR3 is CASSLASRGMNTGELFF. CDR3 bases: TGTGCCAGCAGCTTGGCCAGCAGGGGAATGAACACCGGGGAGCTGTTTTTT.

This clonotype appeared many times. CDR3 protein: CSASRTVEGQPQHF. The DNA for the CDR3 is TGCAGCGCCAGTAGGACGGTCGAAGGACAGCCCCAGCATTTT. The chain joins TRBV29-1 to TRBJ1-5; no clear D. Per the germline V gene, CDR1 is SQVTM and CDR2 is ANQGSEA. V was trimmed by 7 bases and J by 7 bases, leaving 20 bases between them. This CDR3 spans 14 amino acids.

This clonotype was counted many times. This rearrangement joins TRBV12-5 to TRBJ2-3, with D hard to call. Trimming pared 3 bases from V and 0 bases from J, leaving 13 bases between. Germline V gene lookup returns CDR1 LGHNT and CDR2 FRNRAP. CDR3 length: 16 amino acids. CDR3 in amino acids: CASGFPRSFSTDTQYF. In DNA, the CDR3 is TGTGCTAGTGGTTTCCCCCGTTCCTTTAGCACAGATACGCAGTATTTT.

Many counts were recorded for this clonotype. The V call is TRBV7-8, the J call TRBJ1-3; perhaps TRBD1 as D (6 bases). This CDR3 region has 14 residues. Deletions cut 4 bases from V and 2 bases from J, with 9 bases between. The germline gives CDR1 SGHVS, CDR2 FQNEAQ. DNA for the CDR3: TGTGCCAGCAGCTCACAGGGAGCTGGAAACACCATATATTTT. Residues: CASSSQGAGNTIYF.

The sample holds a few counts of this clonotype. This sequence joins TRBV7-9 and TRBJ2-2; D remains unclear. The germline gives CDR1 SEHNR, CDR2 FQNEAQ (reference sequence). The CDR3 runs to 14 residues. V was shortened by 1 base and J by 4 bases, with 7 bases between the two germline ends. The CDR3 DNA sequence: TGTGCCAGCAGCTTAGGGTCGGGCACCGGGGAGCTGTTTTTT. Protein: CASSLGSGTGELFF. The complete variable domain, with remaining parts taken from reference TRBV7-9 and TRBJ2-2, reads DTGVSQNPRHKITKRGQNVTFRCDPISEHNRLYWYRQTLGQGPEFLTYFQNEAQLEKSRLLSDRFSAERPKGSFSTLEIQRTEQGDSAMYLCASSLGSGTGELFFGEGSRLTVL.

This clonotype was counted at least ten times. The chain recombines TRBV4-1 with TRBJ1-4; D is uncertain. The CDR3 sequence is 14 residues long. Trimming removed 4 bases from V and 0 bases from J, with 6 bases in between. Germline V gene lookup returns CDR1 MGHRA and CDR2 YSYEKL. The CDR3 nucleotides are TGCGCCAGCAGCCGTCCAGCAACTAATGAAAAACTGTTTTTT. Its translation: CASSRPATNEKLFF.

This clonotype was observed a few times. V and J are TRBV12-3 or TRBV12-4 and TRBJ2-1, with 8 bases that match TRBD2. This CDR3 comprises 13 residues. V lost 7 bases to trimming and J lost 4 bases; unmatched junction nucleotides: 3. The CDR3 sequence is CASITSGYNEQFF. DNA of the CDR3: TGTGCCAGCATCACTAGCGGTTACAATGAGCAGTTCTTC.

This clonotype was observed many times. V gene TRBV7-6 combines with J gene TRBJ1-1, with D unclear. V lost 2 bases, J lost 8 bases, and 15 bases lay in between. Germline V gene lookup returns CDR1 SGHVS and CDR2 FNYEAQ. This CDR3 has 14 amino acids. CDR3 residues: CASSLSRAGTEAFF. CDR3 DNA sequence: TGTGCCAGCAGCTTAAGCCGGGCGGGAACAGAAGCTTTCTTT.